A single T cell receptor (beta chain) is shown here with its context. Measured with immunoSEQ multiplex PCR; TCRdb has only the in-frame clones, and not every one. The sample shows about 94,000 clones, about four fifths of them seen only once. The sample is drawn from a study of blood T cell repertoires in COVID-19. Study information: PBMCs, B-cell-depleted T cells, or T cells were the source of the cDNA or gDNA that made up the material.

The CDR3 spans 14 residues. The germline V gene encodes CDR1 ENHRY and CDR2 SYGVKD. The junction had 4 bases not matched to a gene; V was cut back by 4 bases and J by 2 bases. Seattle patients were enrolled while actively infected and followed longitudinally. The chain combines TRBV10-3 with TRBJ1-1, with TRBD1 identical over 7 bases. The TCR was taken from a man aged 65 to 85 with COVID-19, enrolled during active disease. Sample: peripheral blood. The CDR3 DNA is TGTGCCATCAGTGTCGGACAGGAAAACACTGAAGCTTTCTTT. Its protein is CAISVGQENTEAFF.